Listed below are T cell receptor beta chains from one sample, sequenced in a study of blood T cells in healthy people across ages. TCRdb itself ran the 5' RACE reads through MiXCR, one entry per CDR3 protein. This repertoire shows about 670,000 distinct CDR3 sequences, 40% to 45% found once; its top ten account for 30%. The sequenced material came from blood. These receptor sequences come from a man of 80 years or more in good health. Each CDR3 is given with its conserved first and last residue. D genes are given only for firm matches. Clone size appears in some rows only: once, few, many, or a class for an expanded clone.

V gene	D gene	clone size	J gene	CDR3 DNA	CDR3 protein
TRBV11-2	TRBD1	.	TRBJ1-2	TGTGCCAGCACCCCCTTGGGACAGGGCCGACTCTATGACTACACCTTC	CASTPLGQGRLYDYTF
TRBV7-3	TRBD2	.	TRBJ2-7	TGTGCCAGCAGCTTGACTAGCGGGAGTATGATCAGGAATGAGCAGTACTTC	CASSLTSGSMIRNEQYF
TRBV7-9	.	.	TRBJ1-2	TGTGCCAGCAACTTAGCGGAAGGCAGGGCAAGCGGCTACACCTTC	CASNLAEGRASGYTF
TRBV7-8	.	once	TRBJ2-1	TGTGCCAGCAGCTCCACCGGGATTACCTACAATGAGCAGTTCTTC	CASSSTGITYNEQFF
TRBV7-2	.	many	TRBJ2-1	TGTGCCAGCAGCTTAGGCCGATCCTACAATGAGCAGTTCTTC	CASSLGRSYNEQFF
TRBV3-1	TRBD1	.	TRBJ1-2	TGTGCCAGCAGCCCCATACCGCACAGGGGGTTTGGCTACACCTTC	CASSPIPHRGFGYTF
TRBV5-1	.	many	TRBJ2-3	TGTGCCAGCAGCCGTGAAGATACGCAGTATTTT	CASSREDTQYF
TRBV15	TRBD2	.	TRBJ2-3	TGTGCCACCAGCAGAGGCGGGAGCGCAGATACGCAGTATTTT	CATSRGGSADTQYF
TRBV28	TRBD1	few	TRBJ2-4	TGTGCCAGCAGGGAACAGGGGTTCATAGCCAAAAACATTCAGTACTTC	CASREQGFIAKNIQYF
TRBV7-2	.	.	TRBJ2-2	TGTGCCAGCAGCTTATGGGGCAGGAGGAACACCGGGGAGCTGTTTTTT	CASSLWGRRNTGELFF
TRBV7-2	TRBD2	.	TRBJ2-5	TGTGCCAGCAGTGTGACTAGCGTCGAGACCCAGTACTTC	CASSVTSVETQYF
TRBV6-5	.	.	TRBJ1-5	TGTGCCAGCAGTACCGACAGGTCACTCAATCAGCCCCAGCATTTT	CASSTDRSLNQPQHF
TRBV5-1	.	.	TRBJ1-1	TGCGCCAGCACCCCCAGGCCCCCAAACACTGAAGCTTTCTTT	CASTPRPPNTEAFF
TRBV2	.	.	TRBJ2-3	TGTGCCAGCAGTGATGGGGGGTTCGGCACAGATACGCAGTATTTT	CASSDGGFGTDTQYF
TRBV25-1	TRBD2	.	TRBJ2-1	TGTGCCAGCAGTGACCCCCAAGGACTAGCGGGAGTGAATGAGCAGTTCTTC	CASSDPQGLAGVNEQFF
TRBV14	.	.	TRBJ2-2	TGTGCCAGCAGCCAAGTAGCGGTCGGGGAGCTGTTTTTT	CASSQVAVGELFF
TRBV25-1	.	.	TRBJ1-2	TGTGCCAGCAGTGAATATAATGCAGGGTATGGCTACACCTTC	CASSEYNAGYGYTF
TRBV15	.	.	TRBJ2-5	TGTGCCACCAGCAGGGACTATATACTCCGGGACAGCCAAGAGACCCAGTACTTC	CATSRDYILRDSQETQYF
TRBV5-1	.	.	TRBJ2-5	TGCGCCAGCAGCTTGAGGTCGGGGATCAATGAGCAGTACTTC	CASSLRSGINEQYF
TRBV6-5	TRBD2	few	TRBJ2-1	TGTGCCAGCAGGAGCCAAGCGGGGGGCCCATACAATGAGCAGTTCTTC	CASRSQAGGPYNEQFF
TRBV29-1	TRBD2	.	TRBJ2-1	TGCAGCGTTGAAAAGCGGGGCTCATCCAATGAGCAGTTCTTC	CSVEKRGSSNEQFF
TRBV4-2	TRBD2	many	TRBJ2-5	TGTGCCAGCAGCCGTCAAGCGGGGGGGCGAGAGACCCAGTACTTC	CASSRQAGGRETQYF
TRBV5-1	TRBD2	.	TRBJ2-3	TGCGCCAGCAGCTTGGGTAGCGGGATGTTAGATACGCAGTATTTT	CASSLGSGMLDTQYF
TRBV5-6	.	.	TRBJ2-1	TGTGCCAGCAGGAAATTTGGCTACAATGAGCAGTTCTTC	CASRKFGYNEQFF
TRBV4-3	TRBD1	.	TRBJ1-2	TGCGCTAGCAAAAGGGACAGCGGCCAGGATGGCTGCACCTTC	CASKRDSGQDGCTF
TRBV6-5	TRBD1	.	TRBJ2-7	TGTGCCAGCAGCCTCGGGACAGGGGGTCTCTCCCACGAGCAGTACTTC	CASSLGTGGLSHEQYF
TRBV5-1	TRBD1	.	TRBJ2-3	TGCGCCAGCAGCCCGCCGGGACAGGCCGCGGGAGATACGCAGTATTTT	CASSPPGQAAGDTQYF
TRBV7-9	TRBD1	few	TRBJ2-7	TGTGCCAGCAGCTTAGCCCCCTCGAAAGGACAGGCTGTTCCCTACGAGCAGTACTTC	CASSLAPSKGQAVPYEQYF
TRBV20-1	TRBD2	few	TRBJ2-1	TGCAGTGCTAGTAAATCGGAAGGCGCACTAGCGGAGAATGAGCAGTTCTTC	CSASKSEGALAENEQFF
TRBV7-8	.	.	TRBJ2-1	TGTGCCAGCAGCTTAGGGACACCCTCCTACAATGAGCAGTTCTTC	CASSLGTPSYNEQFF
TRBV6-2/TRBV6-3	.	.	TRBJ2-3	TGTGCCAGCAGCAGGGACTCCGGGACACGCACAGATACGCAGTATTTT	CASSRDSGTRTDTQYF
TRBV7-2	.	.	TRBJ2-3	TGTGCCAGCAGCCCCGGACCCCGTCCCACAGATACGCAGTATTTT	CASSPGPRPTDTQYF
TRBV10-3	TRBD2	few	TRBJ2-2	TGTGCCATCAGAACTAGCGGGAGTTTGAACACCGGGGAGCTGTTTTTT	CAIRTSGSLNTGELFF
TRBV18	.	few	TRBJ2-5	TGTGCCAGCTCACCGGGGCTAGAGACCCAGTACTTC	CASSPGLETQYF
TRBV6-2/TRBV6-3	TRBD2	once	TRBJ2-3	TGTGCCAGCAGTTACTTGAGCGATGACCCAGCGGGGGGTACTACGCAGTATTTT	CASSYLSDDPAGGTTQYF
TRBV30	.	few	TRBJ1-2	TGTGCCTGGACTCCGGGACAAAGAGGCTACACCTTC	CAWTPGQRGYTF
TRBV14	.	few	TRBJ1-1	TGTGCCAGCAGCCAGAATGGGTTCCTCCCGAACACTGAAGCTTTCTTT	CASSQNGFLPNTEAFF
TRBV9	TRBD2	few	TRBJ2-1	TGTGCCAGCAGCGTCGGGACTAGCGGGAGGGCCGGAAATGAGCAGTTCTTC	CASSVGTSGRAGNEQFF
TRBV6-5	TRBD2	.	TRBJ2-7	TGTGCCAGCAGTTACTCGGGGACTAGTGGCGTCTACGAGCAGTACTTC	CASSYSGTSGVYEQYF
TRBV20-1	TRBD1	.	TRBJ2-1	TGCAGTGCTAAAGGGGGGGGACAGGGCATCAATGAGCAGTTCTTC	CSAKGGGQGINEQFF
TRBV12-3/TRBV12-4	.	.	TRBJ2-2	TGTGCCAGCAGTTTAGGCGGGTACACCGGGGAGCTGTTTTTT	CASSLGGYTGELFF
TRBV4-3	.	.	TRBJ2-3	TGCGCCAGCAGCCAGGTGACAGCCGGATTCACAGATACGCAGTATTTT	CASSQVTAGFTDTQYF
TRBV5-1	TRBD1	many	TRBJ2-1	TGCGCCAGCAGCTTGGGAGGGCAGGGGGACTACAATGAGCAGTTCTTC	CASSLGGQGDYNEQFF
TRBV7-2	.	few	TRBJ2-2	TGTGCCAGCAGCTTAGCTCTACAGGCCCTGGGGGAGCTGTTTTTT	CASSLALQALGELFF
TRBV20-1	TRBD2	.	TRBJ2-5	TGCAGTGCTCTTAGGCGGGCTAGCGGGGGGGCCACAGAGACCCAGTACTTC	CSALRRASGGATETQYF
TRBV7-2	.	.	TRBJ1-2	TGTGCCAGCAGCATCACAGGGTCGGGAGGCTACACCTTC	CASSITGSGGYTF
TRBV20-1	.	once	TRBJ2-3	TGCAGTGCATACAAGCGAGATACGCAGTATTTT	CSAYKRDTQYF
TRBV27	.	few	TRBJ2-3	TGTGCCAGACAAAAAAGAGAGGTCAGCACAGATACGCAGTATTTT	CARQKREVSTDTQYF